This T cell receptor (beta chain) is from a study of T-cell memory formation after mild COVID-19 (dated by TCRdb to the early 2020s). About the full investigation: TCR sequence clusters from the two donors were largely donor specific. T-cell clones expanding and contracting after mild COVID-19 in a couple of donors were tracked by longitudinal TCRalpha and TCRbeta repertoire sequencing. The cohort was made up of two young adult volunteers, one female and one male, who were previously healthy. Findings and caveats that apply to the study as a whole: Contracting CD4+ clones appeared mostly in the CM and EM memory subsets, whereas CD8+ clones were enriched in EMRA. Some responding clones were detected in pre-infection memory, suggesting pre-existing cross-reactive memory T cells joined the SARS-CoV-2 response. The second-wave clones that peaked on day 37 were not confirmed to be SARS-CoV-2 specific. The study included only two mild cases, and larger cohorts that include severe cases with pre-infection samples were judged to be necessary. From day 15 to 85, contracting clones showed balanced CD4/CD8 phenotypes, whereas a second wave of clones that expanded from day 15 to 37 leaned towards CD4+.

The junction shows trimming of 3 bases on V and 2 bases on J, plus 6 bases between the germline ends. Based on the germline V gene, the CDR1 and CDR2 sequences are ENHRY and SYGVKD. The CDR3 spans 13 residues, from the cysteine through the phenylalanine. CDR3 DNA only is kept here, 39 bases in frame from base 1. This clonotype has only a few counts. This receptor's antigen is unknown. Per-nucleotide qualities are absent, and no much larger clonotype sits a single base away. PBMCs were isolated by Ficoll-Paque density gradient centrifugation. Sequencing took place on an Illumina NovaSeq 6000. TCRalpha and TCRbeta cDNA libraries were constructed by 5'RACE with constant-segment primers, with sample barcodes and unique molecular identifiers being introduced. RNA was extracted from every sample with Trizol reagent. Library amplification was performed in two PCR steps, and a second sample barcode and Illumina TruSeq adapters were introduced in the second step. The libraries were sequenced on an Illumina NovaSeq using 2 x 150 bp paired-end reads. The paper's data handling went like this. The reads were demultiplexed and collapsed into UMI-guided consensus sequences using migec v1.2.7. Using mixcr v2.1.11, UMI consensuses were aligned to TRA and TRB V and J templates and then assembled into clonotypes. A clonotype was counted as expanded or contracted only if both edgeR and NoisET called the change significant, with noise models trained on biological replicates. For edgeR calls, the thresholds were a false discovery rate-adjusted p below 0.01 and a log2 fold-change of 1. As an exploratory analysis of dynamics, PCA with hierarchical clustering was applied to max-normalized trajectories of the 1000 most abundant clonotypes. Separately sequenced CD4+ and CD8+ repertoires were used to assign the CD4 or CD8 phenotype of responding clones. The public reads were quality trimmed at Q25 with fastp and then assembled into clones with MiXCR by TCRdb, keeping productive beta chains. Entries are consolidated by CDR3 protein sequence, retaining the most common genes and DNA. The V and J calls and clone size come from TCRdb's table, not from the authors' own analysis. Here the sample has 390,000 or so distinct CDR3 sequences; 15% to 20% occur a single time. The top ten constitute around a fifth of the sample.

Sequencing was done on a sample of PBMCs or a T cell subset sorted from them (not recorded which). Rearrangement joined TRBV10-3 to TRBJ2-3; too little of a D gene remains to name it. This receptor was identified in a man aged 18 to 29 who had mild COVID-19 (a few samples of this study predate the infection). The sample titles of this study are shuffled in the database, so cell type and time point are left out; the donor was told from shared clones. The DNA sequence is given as TGTGCCATCAGTGAACAGTACACAGATACGCAGTATTTT. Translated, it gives CAISEQYTDTQYF.